Here is one T cell receptor beta chain with its context. The antigen remains undetermined. These data originate in a study of cytomegalovirus exposure and HLA in healthy donors. PCR employed 60 Vbeta and 13 Jbeta primers. Original methodology: It was a later analysis that counted some 80 million unique TCR beta chains, of which approximately 9.9 million were shared. Generated by immunoSEQ multiplex PCR, the TCRdb table keeps only in-frame clones and is missing some. V and J calls and clone size are copied from that table; D and trimming were computed from the DNA. The sample has a few hundred thousand clones, roughly four fifths seen once. Germline values: CDR1 SGHDN, CDR2 FVKESK. This CDR3 spans 13 amino acids. The V gene lost 0 bases and the J gene lost 6 bases, with 8 bases spanning the gap. Regarding the study as a whole: The study put 150 or so TCR beta chains on its list as cytomegalovirus-associated. Many donors carried some public TCRs, although rarity characterized most TCR sequences. When analyzed later, a missense DCLRE1C variant was found to be linked to TCR beta V- and J-gene trimming.

J is TRBJ1-2 and V is TRBV14; D gene unclear. This TCR came from a woman between 40 and 55 years old in good health and CMV-seronegative. Material for sequencing was PBMCs. CDR3: CASSQDYNDGYTF. The CDR3 DNA sequence: TGTGCCAGCAGCCAAGATTATAATGATGGCTACACCTTC.